The entry below gives a single T cell receptor (beta chain) sequence along with its context. Its cognate antigen has yet to be identified. Base qualities were left out, and no much larger clone turns up one base away. These data originate in a study of CD4 T cell repertoires in COVID-19 (dated by TCRdb to the early 2020s). Context from the whole study: For cross-reactivity analysis, CFSE-low cells were expanded with IL-2 for under eleven days and were then relabeled and restimulated with spike proteins from other coronaviruses. Naturally processed CD4+ T cell responses to SARS-CoV-2 spike and nucleoprotein were characterized in COVID-19-recovered individuals, and clonal composition was assessed by TCR Vbeta sequencing. In a few recovered individuals, the researchers analyzed the TCR Vbeta repertoire of SARS-CoV-2-reactive T cells at the subset level. What the study reported, not specific to this receptor: Two or all three memory subsets shared several of the most expanded SARS-CoV-2-reactive clonotypes, which suggests intraclonal diversification. Between 7 and 25% of SARS-CoV-2 clonotypes were also found in SARS-CoV and/or HKU1 spike-stimulated secondary cultures, consistent with cross-reactivity.

From the cysteine through the phenylalanine, the CDR3 covers 15 amino acids. This entry keeps only the CDR3 DNA: 45 bases, framed from base 1. Trimmed from V: 2 bases; trimmed from J: 7 bases; junction bases lacking a gene match: 4. The germline V gene sets CDR1 to WSHSY and CDR2 to SAAADI. The method behind the library was the immunoSEQ multiplex PCR assay. The study's own analysis went as follows. The Chao-Jaccard similarity index and counts of shared clonotypes were used to quantify repertoire overlap between subsets. TCRdb stores this immuneACCESS table with in-frame sequences only. Part of the clones is absent; in the studies checked, under half of the shortfall reflects unresolved V genes, and no reason is known for the rest. The V and J calls and clone size come from that table; D and trimming were worked out from the DNA. For this sample the table gives approximately 75,000 clones, of which roughly 80% were detected only once. The ten largest clonotypes hold approximately 0.55% of the sample.

Taken with the paper, the label for time point translates to: sample from a COVID-19-recovered individual after infection. The donors were patients who had recovered from mild-to-severe COVID-19. Uncultured memory T cell samples were sequenced directly after ex vivo isolation. CD4+ total memory, central memory, effector memory and circulating T follicular helper cells were isolated from peripheral blood mononuclear cells. Sequences were derived from CD4+ T cells from peripheral blood, sampled after recovery from COVID-19. This chain is built from TRBV10-2 and TRBJ2-1, with 11 junctional bases fitting TRBD1. This clonotype was obtained from a human donor who had COVID-19. The nucleotides are TGCGCCAGCAGTGAGCCGGGACAGGGGGTTAATGAGCAGTTCTTC. This yields the protein CASSEPGQGVNEQFF.